This entry lists 22 T cell receptor beta chains sequenced from one sample in a study of lymphopenia after photon versus proton radiotherapy. The protocol was immunoSEQ multiplex PCR, while the TCRdb copy is restricted to in-frame clones and leaves out a portion. Of around 63,000 clones listed, 80% to 90% are singletons. Sequencing used peripheral blood, obtained from a patient treated with proton-based radiotherapy. The receptor set was obtained from a man aged 80 or over with esophageal cancer.

The CDR3 protein is CAINPSGTGDYGYTF. The CDR3 bases are TGTGCCATCAACCCTTCCGGGACAGGGGATTATGGCTACACCTTC. V usage is TRBV10-3 and J usage is TRBJ1-2, with 10 bases lining up with TRBD1. This CDR3 has 15 residues. Germline CDR1 reads ENHRY; CDR2 reads SYGVKD. V trimming: 7 bases; J trimming: 5 bases; junction bases outside the gene matches: 10.

This clone is a singleton in its sample. This rearrangement joins TRBV28 to TRBJ2-3; 9 bases are shared with TRBD1. Germline CDR1 reads MDHEN; CDR2 reads SYDVKM. This CDR3 has 14 residues. The ends lost 6 bases at V and 3 bases at J; junction bases unmatched: 4. CDR3 sequence reads: CASRWDRVTDTQYF. The CDR3 DNA follows: TGTGCCAGCAGGTGGGACAGGGTGACAGATACGCAGTATTTT.

This sequence joins TRBV9 and TRBJ2-1; D may be TRBD2 (6 bases). There are 17 residues in the CDR3. With 0 bases removed from V and 5 bases from J, the gap between germline ends came to 18 bases. CDR1 is SGDLS, CDR2 YYNGEE, per germline. Here the CDR3 reads CASSVELASYTDNEQFF. CDR3 coding DNA: TGTGCCAGCAGCGTAGAACTAGCCTCATACACGGACAATGAGCAGTTCTTC.

This chain connects TRBV6-1 to TRBJ1-4, with D uncertain. V dropped 0 bases and J dropped 0 bases, with 11 bases sitting between them. CDR3 length equals 17 residues. The germline CDR1 and CDR2 sequences are MNHNS and SASEGT. The CDR3 spells CASSEAPEIATNEKLFF. The CDR3 DNA is TGTGCCAGCAGTGAAGCGCCGGAAATTGCAACTAATGAAAAACTGTTTTTT.

The gene calls are TRBV5-4 and TRBJ2-7; D might be TRBD1 (6 bases). Germline values: CDR1 SGHNT, CDR2 YYREEE (reference sequence). Trimming removed 5 bases from V and 6 bases from J, with 15 bases in between. The CDR3 loop spans 13 amino acids. The CDR3, as DNA: TGTGCCAGCAGGGCAGGGGTAGGAGGCGAGCAGTACTTC. This translates into CASRAGVGGEQYF.

The table lists this clone with a few counts. The same CDR3 is also encoded by other DNA sequences in this sample. The V call is TRBV7-2, the J call TRBJ1-5, with D hard to call. This CDR3 is 13 amino acids long. With 3 bases removed from V and 2 bases from J, the gap between germline ends came to 5 bases. The germline CDR1 and CDR2 sequences are SGHTA and FQGNSA. The CDR3 coding sequence is TGTGCCAGCAGCTTCGGAGGCAATCAGCCCCAGCATTTT. It is translated as CASSFGGNQPQHF.

The table lists this clone with a few counts. J is TRBJ1-5 and V is TRBV6-5; D perhaps matches TRBD1 (5 bases). CDR3 length equals 13 residues. CDR1 is MNHEY, CDR2 SVGAGI, per germline. The germline V and J ends were trimmed by 2 bases and 5 bases, with 7 bases remaining between them. Here the CDR3 reads CASSYRGHQPQHF. The DNA for the CDR3 is TGTGCCAGCAGTTACCGGGGCCATCAGCCCCAGCATTTT.

This CDR3 is CASSWRPGRDEQYF. CDR3 sequence (DNA): TGTGCCAGCAGCTGGCGCCCAGGGAGGGACGAGCAGTACTTC. V gene TRBV7-2 combines with J gene TRBJ2-5; 7 bases are shared with TRBD2. Gene TRBJ2-7 matches the end of the DNA better, so the J call may be wrong. The V gene's germline CDR1 is SGHTA and CDR2 FQGNSA. The CDR3 totals 14 residues.

The rearrangement links TRBV5-1 to TRBJ2-7; tentative D call: TRBD1 (5 bases). The CDR3 has 14 residues. Germline loops: CDR1 SGHRS, CDR2 YFSETQ. Trimming removed 2 bases at V and 5 bases at J, with 14 bases between. The CDR3 here is CASSFTGRRNEQYF. CDR3 DNA sequence: TGCGCCAGCAGCTTCACAGGCAGGCGAAACGAGCAGTACTTC.

The CDR3 loop is CASSPLGTQYF. CDR3 DNA sequence: TGTGCCAGCAGCCCCCTCGGTACGCAGTATTTT. This chain connects TRBV7-9 to TRBJ2-3; D uncertain. CDR1 and CDR2 from the germline V gene are SEHNR and FQNEAQ (reference sequence). V was cut by 5 bases and J by 8 bases, with 8 bases left in between. The CDR3 is made up of 11 amino acids.

The CDR3 protein is CAWRSQGAGEAFF. The CDR3 bases are TGTGCCTGGAGATCGCAGGGGGCGGGTGAAGCTTTCTTT. V and J are TRBV30 and TRBJ1-1; 8 nucleotides match TRBD1. Per germline, CDR1 GTSNPN and CDR2 SVGIG (reference sequence). V dropped 3 bases and J dropped 7; count of bases not matched to a gene: 7. The CDR3 sequence is 13 residues long.

About this clone itself: A read error may account for a junction end that differs from germline. The chain has TRBV7-7 and TRBJ2-2; weak D call: TRBD2 (5 bases). Germline CDR1 is SSHAT and CDR2 is FNYEAQ (reference sequence). The CDR3 is 15 residues long. The CDR3 bases are TGTGCTAGCAGCCAGACTACGGGGAACACCGGGGAGCTGTTTTTT. It specifies CASSQTTGNTGELFF.

This clone has only one observation. V and J are TRBV23-1 and TRBJ2-5; D gene unclear. TRBV23-1 is an open reading frame whose function is uncertain. This CDR3 region has 12 residues. V dropped 3 bases and J dropped 1 base, with 3 bases sitting between them. CDR3 sequence: CASSQIQETQYF. The DNA of the CDR3 is TGCGCCAGCAGTCAGATCCAAGAGACCCAGTACTTC.

The chain uses TRBV4-1 and TRBJ2-3; 8 nucleotides align to TRBD1. V lost 1 base to trimming and J lost 2 bases; unmatched junction nucleotides: 11. There are 18 residues in the CDR3. Germline assignment: CDR1 MGHRA and CDR2 YSYEKL. The CDR3 nucleotides are TGCGCCAGCAGCCAAGCCTTGACAGGGGACATATCCACAGATACGCAGTATTTT. It codes for CASSQALTGDISTDTQYF.

This clone has only a few counts. V usage is TRBV2 and J usage is TRBJ1-4; D ambiguous. CDR3 size: 13 residues. Germline CDR1 reads SNHLY; CDR2 reads FYNNEI. With 8 bases removed from V and 0 bases from J, the gap between germline ends came to 7 bases. CDR3 region: CASLRATNEKLFF. CDR3 in DNA: TGTGCCAGCCTGAGAGCAACTAATGAAAAACTGTTTTTT.

The chain uses TRBV7-9 and TRBJ2-2; 11 positions match TRBD2. From germline, CDR1 is SEHNR and CDR2 FQNEAQ (reference sequence). J lost 1 base, V lost 5 bases, and 12 bases had no gene match. This CDR3 spans 19 amino acids. CDR3 amino acids: CASSPRRSTSGGNTGELFF. The CDR3 DNA sequence: TGTGCCAGCAGCCCCAGGCGATCTACTAGCGGGGGGAACACCGGGGAGCTGTTTTTT.

This clone occurred once. This chain joins TRBV4-2 and TRBJ2-1, with D maybe TRBD2 (5 bases). Trimming took 4 bases from V and 5 from J, leaving 15 bases between them. Germline loops: CDR1 LGHNA, CDR2 YNFKEQ. The CDR3 contains 15 residues. The CDR3 region is CASSLDRGSHNEQFF. The CDR3 DNA sequence: TGTGCCAGCAGCCTAGATAGAGGGAGTCACAATGAGCAGTTCTTC.

This chain joins TRBV14 and TRBJ2-3; D gene unclear. Trimming removed 2 bases at V and 3 bases at J, with 9 bases between. The CDR3 is 14 residues long. The germline V gene has CDR1 SGHDN and CDR2 FVKESK. The CDR3 protein is CASSQFLGTDTQYF. For the CDR3, the DNA is TGTGCCAGCAGCCAATTTCTCGGGACAGATACGCAGTATTTT.

V is TRBV7-8 and J is TRBJ2-7, with a weak D call TRBD1 (6 bases). Between the trimmed V and J ends, which lost 8 bases and 1 base, there was a span of 15 bases. The CDR3 has 14 residues. Germline loops: CDR1 SGHVS, CDR2 FQNEAQ. CDR3 sequence: CASQNRENSYEQYF. As DNA, the CDR3 is TGTGCCAGCCAAAACAGGGAGAATTCCTACGAGCAGTACTTC.

The chain combines TRBV2 with TRBJ1-1, with D maybe TRBD1 (5 bases). CDR1 and CDR2 from the germline V gene are SNHLY and FYNNEI. V gave up 6 bases and J gave up 5 bases, with 16 bases separating them. This CDR3 comprises 14 residues. In DNA form, the CDR3 reads TGTGCCAGCAGGGGGGACTACTCCCAAACTGAAGCTTTCTTT. Translation: CASRGDYSQTEAFF.

The rearrangement links TRBV5-1 to TRBJ1-2; D is perhaps TRBD1 (6 bases). CDR3 length equals 15 residues. Trimming removed 0 bases from V and 4 bases from J, with 13 bases in between. Germline CDR1 is SGHRS and CDR2 is YFSETQ. CDR3 bases: TGCGCCAGCAGCTTGGTTGCTGGGGGCGGCTATGGCTACACCTTC. Its translation: CASSLVAGGGYGYTF.

This clone has a handful of counts. The chain joins TRBV5-4 to TRBJ1-5; possible D gene TRBD1, 6 bases. Germline V CDR1 and CDR2: SGHNT, YYREEE (reference sequence). Trimming cost V 0 bases and J 7 bases, with 11 bases left between them. This CDR3 has 14 amino acids. The CDR3 spells CASSLGLQGQPQHF. The CDR3 bases are TGTGCCAGCAGCTTGGGGTTGCAGGGGCAGCCCCAGCATTTT.